The 20 T cell receptor beta chains below come from one sample, sequenced in a study of response to subunit inactivated influenza vaccine. One entry per CDR3 protein, called by TCRdb with MiXCR from the RT-PCR reads. The data show about 520,000 distinct CDR3 sequences, 6% to 9% seen once. Here the sequenced sample was PBMCs from blood, taken less than 30 months after vaccination. These receptors all stem from a man between 50 and 75 years old who received an inactivated influenza vaccine.

This chain links TRBV7-2 with TRBJ2-5; perhaps TRBD1 as D (5 bases). V was clipped by 2 bases and J by 6 bases, with 7 bases between them. Germline CDR1 and CDR2: SGHTA and FQGNSA. The length of the CDR3 is 12 residues. The CDR3 protein is CASSLMGQTQYF. CDR3 bases: TGTGCCAGCAGCTTAATGGGGCAGACCCAGTACTTC.

The chain employs TRBV4-1 and TRBJ2-7; the D gene is possibly TRBD1 (5 bases). V lost 0 bases and J lost 7, with 10 bases in between. The CDR3 length is 13 residues. From germline, CDR1 is MGHRA and CDR2 YSYEKL. The CDR3: CASSQDFRTEQYF. The CDR3 DNA sequence: TGCGCCAGCAGCCAAGATTTCCGGACAGAGCAGTACTTC.

Comment on this clonotype: A read error may be the cause here, since a much bigger clone is one base away. The rearrangement uses TRBV12-3 or TRBV12-4 and TRBJ2-3; D uncertain. The CDR3 has 11 amino acids. This CDR3 reads CPSSSLDTQYF. The CDR3 nucleotides are TGTCCCAGCAGTTCTTTAGATACGCAGTATTTT.

This clonotype was detected many times. This chain connects TRBV12-3 or TRBV12-4 to TRBJ2-1; maybe TRBD1 (5 bases). The CDR3 is 15 residues long. V lost 5 bases and J lost 8, with 19 bases in between. The CDR3 is CASSGTGDVNDEQFF. The CDR3 region has the DNA TGTGCCAGCAGTGGAACAGGTGACGTTAACGATGAGCAGTTCTTC.

This clonotype was observed a few times. The chain couples TRBV5-6 to TRBJ2-1; D ambiguous. Germline values: CDR1 SGHDT, CDR2 YYEEEE. Trimming pared 4 bases from V and 5 bases from J, leaving 10 bases between. The CDR3 contains 13 residues. CDR3 DNA sequence: TGTGCCAGCAGCGACCGAACCAACAATGAGCAGTTCTTC. Translating it yields CASSDRTNNEQFF.

V usage is TRBV4-3 and J usage is TRBJ2-7, with D possibly called TRBD1 or TRBD2 (5 bases each). This CDR3 is built from 16 residues. From germline, CDR1 is LGHNA and CDR2 YSLEER. The V end lost 0 bases, the J end lost 9 bases, and 21 bases lay between the germline ends. The CDR3 sequence is CASSQDLSRLGGGQYF. The CDR3 DNA is TGCGCCAGCAGCCAAGATCTGTCCCGGTTGGGTGGGGGGCAGTACTTC.

This clonotype has a count of ten or more. The J gene is TRBJ2-3, the V gene TRBV11-2, with a weak D call TRBD2 (5 bases). The CDR3 is 16 amino acids. CDR1 is SGHAT, CDR2 FQNNGV, per germline. V was shortened by 1 base and J by 0 bases, with 11 bases between the two germline ends. CDR3 region: CASSLGGQTSTDTQYF. CDR3 DNA: TGTGCCAGCAGCTTAGGCGGGCAGACTAGCACAGATACGCAGTATTTT.

This clonotype came up many times. This chain connects TRBV28 to TRBJ2-7; 8 nucleotides line up with TRBD2. Germline CDR1 and CDR2: MDHEN and SYDVKM. The CDR3 is 15 amino acids. Losses at the gene ends were 5 bases for V and 3 bases for J; bases not matched to a gene: 9. In DNA form, the CDR3 reads TGTGCCAGCAGTAGAGCGGGAGACGGTTTCTACGAGCAGTACTTC. It is translated as CASSRAGDGFYEQYF.

This clonotype was detected only a few times. V usage is TRBV2 and J usage is TRBJ1-6, with unresolved D. This CDR3 has 13 residues. Trimming left V 7 bases short and J 4 bases short, with 8 bases between. Germline loops: CDR1 SNHLY, CDR2 FYNNEI. The CDR3 is CASTARYNSPLHF. The CDR3, as DNA: TGTGCCAGCACGGCCAGATATAATTCACCCCTCCACTTT.

This clonotype was counted ten times or more. The CDR3 protein is CSARDLAPGELFF. The CDR3 DNA reads as TGCAGTGCTAGAGATCTAGCGCCCGGGGAGCTGTTTTTT. This chain joins TRBV20-1 and TRBJ2-2, with D perhaps matching TRBD2 (6 bases). V lost 0 bases and J lost 6, with 8 bases in between. The CDR3 is 13 residues long. Germline V lookup: CDR1 DFQATT, CDR2 SNEGSKA (reference sequence).

This clonotype was detected only a few times. The chain employs TRBV10-3 and TRBJ2-7; the D gene is possibly TRBD2 (5 bases). V lost 5 bases and J 2 bases, leaving 10 bases between the germline ends. The CDR3 runs to 13 residues. Germline V gene data show CDR1 as ENHRY and CDR2 as SYGVKD. The CDR3 DNA sequence: TGTGCCATCAGTAGCGGAGCAACCTACGAGCAGTACTTC. Amino acid sequence: CAISSGATYEQYF.

The CDR3 bases are TGTGCCAGCAAAACTAGCATAGGAGCAGATACGCAGTATTTT. It encodes CASKTSIGADTQYF. This chain connects TRBV11-2 to TRBJ2-3, with a weak D call TRBD2 (6 bases). The V end was cut by 7 bases, the J end by 4 bases, with 15 bases between. Germline V gene lookup returns CDR1 SGHAT and CDR2 FQNNGV. This CDR3 is built from 14 residues.

The chain recombines TRBV6-1 with TRBJ2-5; 7 bases are a match to TRBD2. The CDR3 contains 14 residues. After removal of 4 bases from V and 2 bases from J, the junction contained 4 bases not matched to a gene. Germline lookup yields CDR1 MNHNS and CDR2 SASEGT. The CDR3 DNA follows: TGTGCCAGCAGTGGCATGGGGGGGCAAGAGACCCAGTACTTC. Protein sequence: CASSGMGGQETQYF.

Only a few counts were recorded for this clonotype. V usage is TRBV20-1 and J usage is TRBJ2-7; the match to TRBD2 covers 14 bases. Germline values: CDR1 DFQATT, CDR2 SNEGSKA (reference sequence). Trimming took 6 bases from V and 4 from J; bases not matched to a gene: 5. The CDR3 contains 14 residues. CDR3 in DNA: TGCAGTGCAGCCGGGACTAGCGGGAGATACGAGCAGTACTTC. It translates to CSAAGTSGRYEQYF.

This clonotype was counted many times. This chain uses TRBV29-1 with TRBJ2-3; D not resolved. The V end lost 4 bases, the J end lost 3 bases, and 8 bases lay between the germline ends. The CDR3 extends over 12 amino acids. The germline gives CDR1 SQVTM, CDR2 ANQGSEA. The CDR3 sequence is CSVAVSTDTQYF. The CDR3 DNA reads TGCAGCGTTGCTGTCTCAACAGATACGCAGTATTTT.

The chain is built from TRBV12-3 or TRBV12-4 and TRBJ2-5, with D perhaps being TRBD1 or TRBD2 (6 bases each). Trimming removed 5 bases from V and 2 bases from J, with 15 bases in between. The CDR3 contains 15 residues. The CDR3 DNA sequence: TGTGCCAGCAGTCCACACGAGGGGGGTCAAGAGACCCAGTACTTC. Protein sequence: CASSPHEGGQETQYF.

The gene calls are TRBV12-3 or TRBV12-4 and TRBJ1-1; no clear D. Deletions cut 5 bases from V and 0 bases from J, with 13 bases between. CDR3 length equals 15 residues. The chain's CDR3 is CASSPSGRMNTEAFF. In DNA form, the CDR3 reads TGTGCCAGCAGTCCTAGCGGCAGGATGAACACTGAAGCTTTCTTT.

This clonotype was seen repeatedly, ten times or more. J is TRBJ2-1 and V is TRBV7-9, with TRBD2 identical over 7 bases. V lost 0 bases, J lost 5 bases, and 1 base stayed unmatched. Germline V gene data show CDR1 as SEHNR and CDR2 as FQNEAQ (reference sequence). The CDR3 runs 14 residues. This CDR3 reads CASSLAGLDNEQFF. The CDR3, as DNA: TGTGCCAGCAGCTTAGCAGGACTAGACAATGAGCAGTTCTTC.

The chain links TRBV15 to TRBJ2-2, with 7 bases fitting TRBD2. The CDR3 runs to 14 residues. V lost 0 bases to trimming and J lost 7 bases; unmatched junction nucleotides: 2. CDR1 is LNHNV, CDR2 YYDKDF, per germline (reference sequence). The CDR3: CATSRDQRGGELFF. The DNA of the CDR3 is TGTGCCACCAGCAGAGATCAGCGGGGCGGGGAGCTGTTTTTT.

This clonotype has just a few counts. The V gene is TRBV5-1, the J gene TRBJ2-3, with no clear D. CDR1 SGHRS and CDR2 YFSETQ come from the germline V gene. The CDR3 runs to 16 residues. The germline V and J ends were trimmed by 1 base and 1 base, with 13 bases remaining between them. Written as DNA, the CDR3 is TGCGCCAGCAGCTTGAACCCATTTACGGGCACAGATACGCAGTATTTT. It is translated as CASSLNPFTGTDTQYF. The entire variable domain, with the rest obtained from reference TRBV5-1 and TRBJ2-3, is as follows: KAGVTQTPRYLIKTRGQQVTLSCSPISGHRSVSWYQQTPGQGLQFLFEYFSETQRNKGNFPGRFSGRQFSNSRSEMNVSTLELGDSALYLCASSLNPFTGTDTQYFGPGTRLTVL.